What follows are 5 T cell receptor beta chains derived from one specimen sequenced in a study of the immune and genomic landscape of osteosarcoma (dated by TCRdb to the early 2020s). Library method: the immunoSEQ multiplex PCR assay. TCRdb provides this immuneACCESS table in a form limited to in-frame rearrangements. Some clones are lacking; in checked studies, under half of them reflect an unresolved V gene, and why the rest are absent is not known. The sample table contains a few thousand clones; only one count was recorded for roughly 78% of them. The ten largest clones add up to 9.7% of the sample. The specimen was metastatic tumor tissue from the lung. This specimen's cell subset or site label, interpreted: lung metastasis of osteosarcoma. Receptors were obtained from a woman in her late teens or twenties with osteosarcoma. The age is the age at diagnosis.

This clone came up a few times. The chain couples TRBV29-1 to TRBJ1-2; D is unresolved. The germline gives CDR1 SQVTM, CDR2 ANQGSEA. The CDR3 consists of 14 residues. Trimming removed 3 bases from V and 4 bases from J, with 15 bases in between. CDR3 amino acids: CSVEMGSWGYGYTF. Here the CDR3 DNA reads TGCAGCGTTGAGATGGGTTCATGGGGCTATGGCTACACCTTC.

The chain employs TRBV15 and TRBJ2-2; 8 positions agree with TRBD1. With 0 bases clipped from V and 0 bases from J, the junction kept 3 bases outside the gene matches. CDR1 is LNHNV and CDR2 is YYDKDF in the germline V gene (reference sequence). The length of the CDR3 is 17 residues. CDR3 nucleotide sequence: TGTGCCACCAGCAGAGATCTACAGGGGGCGAACACCGGGGAGCTGTTTTTT. Translated: CATSRDLQGANTGELFF.

The V gene is TRBV11-3, the J gene TRBJ2-3; D possibly matches TRBD1 or TRBD2 (5 bases each). Trimming took off 5 bases at V and 4 bases at J, with 16 bases between the two ends. The CDR3 totals 15 residues. Looked up from germline, CDR1 is SGHNT and CDR2 is YENEEA. In DNA form, the CDR3 reads TGTGCCAGCAGCCCCGGGAAGGGGTTCGCAGATACGCAGTATTTT. Protein sequence: CASSPGKGFADTQYF.

CDR3 sequence reads: CASSLAAGMRTEAFF. The CDR3 DNA follows: TGTGCCAGCAGCTTAGCGGCAGGGATGAGAACTGAAGCTTTCTTT. The chain uses TRBV7-2 and TRBJ1-1; D perhaps matches TRBD1 (5 bases). V lost 0 bases to trimming and J lost 5 bases, with 13 bases between them. Germline V gene lookup returns CDR1 SGHTA and CDR2 FQGNSA. The length of the CDR3 is 15 residues.

The genes are TRBV12-5 and TRBJ1-5, with D perhaps TRBD1 (5 bases). The CDR3 runs 14 residues. Germline CDR1 reads LGHNT; CDR2 reads FRNRAP. Trimming shortened V by 3 bases and J by 7 bases, and 13 bases separated the two germline ends. The CDR3 DNA sequence: TGTGCTAGTGGTTTCCCGACAGACCACCAGCCCCAGCATTTT. It specifies CASGFPTDHQPQHF.